The sequence of this TCR beta chain was determined in a study of T-cell memory formation after mild COVID-19. As for the study in general: Largely donor-specific TCR clusters were found. Study findings and constraints: Unconfirmed was the SARS-CoV-2 specificity of second-wave clones that peaked on day 37. Later expanders leaned CD4+, whereas day 15 to 85 contracting clones were balanced CD4/CD8.

Concerning this clonotype: The antigen is unknown.

MiXCR was run by TCRdb on the 5' RACE reads, yielding one entry per CDR3 protein. The data contain approximately 560,000 distinct CDR3 sequences, roughly 17% of them singletons. CDR1 and CDR2 from the germline V gene are SGHKS and YYEKEE (reference sequence). Trimming removed 2 bases from V and 4 bases from J, with 6 bases in between. The CDR3 loop spans 12 amino acids. This receptor was taken from an adult woman who had mild COVID-19 (a few samples of this study predate the infection). Cell type and time point are not known. What was sequenced was PBMCs or a T cell subset sorted from them (not recorded which). The chain employs TRBV5-5 and TRBJ2-5; no reliable D call. CDR3 amino acids: CASSFLVETQYF. In DNA form, the CDR3 reads TGTGCCAGCAGCTTTCTAGTAGAGACCCAGTACTTC.